The subject of this entry is one T cell receptor (beta chain). This record belongs to a study of blood T cell repertoires in COVID-19. The wider study: The United States, Italy and Spain supplied acute and convalescent COVID-19 samples. Sources were T cells, B-cell-depleted T cells, or PBMCs; the material itself was cDNA or gDNA.

Original processing notes: Estimates of nucleated cell counts were drawn from the amplification of reference gene primers. Clones were sequenced by immunoSEQ multiplex PCR, and TCRdb holds only the in-frame ones, with some missing. V, J and clone size reflect that table, while D and trimming were determined from the DNA. This sample has 150,000 to 200,000 clones, with roughly nine tenths found just once. Germline V CDR1 and CDR2: SGHAT, FQNNGV. V trimming: 7 bases; J trimming: 0 bases; junction bases outside the gene matches: 11. This CDR3 region has 17 residues. This TCR was recovered from a man between 18 and 29 years old who had recovered from COVID-19. Sequenced input: peripheral blood. This chain connects TRBV11-2 to TRBJ2-2; 7 bases match TRBD2. CDR3 nucleotide sequence: TGTGCCAGCACCCTCCCGGTGGCGGGAGCGAACACCGGGGAGCTGTTTTTT. Translating it yields CASTLPVAGANTGELFF. The full variable domain, with the rest looked up from reference TRBV11-2 and TRBJ2-2, is EAGVAQSPRYKIIEKRQSVAFWCNPISGHATLYWYQQILGQGPKLLIQFQNNGVVDDSQLPKDRFSAERLKGVDSTLKIQPAKLEDSAVYLCASTLPVAGANTGELFFGEGSRLTVL.